Below, 22 T cell receptor beta chains from the same sample are listed, as sequenced in a study of T-cell reconstitution after alpha-beta-depleted transplantation in children. Unique molecular identifiers were incorporated into the prepared TCRbeta library. TCRdb independently ran MiXCR on the PCR reads; one entry per CDR3 protein. The table lists around 250,000 distinct CDR3 sequences, roughly 7.7% of them singletons. Sequenced here: PBMCs, mostly from graft donor cells, sampled 180 days after TCRalphabeta/CD19-depleted stem cell transplant. These receptors all come from a male patient younger than 18 who had a stem cell transplant for acute lymphoblastic leukemia, so the T cells may come from the graft donor.

This clonotype was counted at least ten times. The chain uses TRBV20-1 and TRBJ2-3; 8 bases are a match to TRBD2. V was clipped by 0 bases and J by 1 base; unmatched bases: 15. The CDR3 length is 19 residues. CDR1 DFQATT and CDR2 SNEGSKA come from the germline V gene (reference sequence). The CDR3 coding sequence is TGCAGTGCTAGAGATCGTCGACCAGCGGGAGCCGCACGCACAGATACGCAGTATTTT. Encoded protein: CSARDRRPAGAARTDTQYF.

This clonotype came up many times. The chain's CDR3 is CASRGTGELFF. For the CDR3, the DNA is TGTGCCAGCAGGGGCACCGGGGAGCTGTTTTTT. The rearrangement uses TRBV6-2 or TRBV6-3 and TRBJ2-2; D is unresolved. V shed 6 bases and J shed 4 bases, with 3 bases lying between them. Germline CDR1 reads MNHEY; CDR2 reads SVGEGT. CDR3 size: 11 residues.

Many counts were recorded for this clonotype. This chain links TRBV29-1 with TRBJ2-3; 7 positions agree with TRBD1. This CDR3 has 12 amino acids. The junction had 1 base not matched to a gene; V was cut back by 6 bases and J by 1 base. Germline V gene sequence: CDR1 SQVTM, CDR2 ANQGSEA. CDR3 nucleotides: TGCAGCGTGACAGGGCGCACAGATACGCAGTATTTT. Encoded protein: CSVTGRTDTQYF.

In its sample, this clonotype was seen a few times. The J gene is TRBJ2-5, the V gene TRBV5-5, with 7 bases that match TRBD2. The CDR3 is 16 amino acids. J gave up 1 base and V 0 bases, and 6 bases lay outside the gene matches. CDR1 is SGHKS, CDR2 YYEKEE, per germline (reference sequence). CDR3 amino acids: CASSLGLAAIQETQYF. In DNA, the CDR3 is TGTGCCAGCAGCTTGGGCCTAGCGGCCATCCAAGAGACCCAGTACTTC.

Concerning this clonotype: A much larger clone lies one base from this, so it may be a read error. No conserved phenylalanine or tryptophan ends this CDR3, so it is likely a read error. V is TRBV7-9 and J is TRBJ1-3; 7 bases line up with TRBD1. CDR3 length equals 15 residues. Trimming took 5 bases from V and 5 from J; bases not matched to a gene: 9. In germline, CDR1 is SEHNR, CDR2 FQNEAQ (reference sequence). Here the CDR3 DNA reads TGTGCCAGCAGCCCAGACAGGGAAGAAAGAAACACCATATATTTG. Translation: CASSPDREERNTIYL.

This clonotype has only a few counts. The gene calls are TRBV12-3 or TRBV12-4 and TRBJ1-1; D may be TRBD1 (5 bases). Trimming pared 10 bases from V and 5 bases from J, leaving 20 bases between. The CDR3 has 14 amino acids. The CDR3 coding sequence is TGTGCCACCGTGGGGGGGGGGTCGTGGACTGAAGCTTTCTTT. This gives the protein CATVGGGSWTEAFF.

This clonotype was counted at least ten times. The rearrangement links TRBV3-1 to TRBJ1-4; TRBD1 is a possible D gene (5 bases). CDR1 is LGHDT and CDR2 is YNNKEL in the germline V gene (reference sequence). The CDR3 has 16 amino acids. V gave up 0 bases and J gave up 7 bases, with 15 bases separating them. DNA for the CDR3: TGTGCCAGCAGCCAAGATGAAGGAGGAGGGACTGAAAAACTGTTTTTT. Translating gives CASSQDEGGGTEKLFF.

This clonotype was recorded many times. The chain employs TRBV10-3 and TRBJ2-5; 11 nucleotides align to TRBD2. The trim removed 6 bases at V and 1 base at J, leaving 7 bases unmatched. The length of the CDR3 is 16 residues. Germline V CDR1 and CDR2: ENHRY, SYGVKD. The CDR3 bases are TGTGCCATCAGCGCTGGGACTAGCGGAACCCAAGAGACCCAGTACTTC. Protein product: CAISAGTSGTQETQYF.

This clonotype was recorded at least ten times. The chain couples TRBV11-1 to TRBJ1-6; no reliable D call. The V end lost 1 base, the J end lost 13 bases, and 11 bases lay between the germline ends. The CDR3 runs to 13 residues. From germline, CDR1 is SGHAT and CDR2 FQDESV (reference sequence). CDR3 bases: TGTGCCAGCAGCTTAGGGGCCCTTGGGCCCCTCCACTTT. This sequence encodes CASSLGALGPLHF.

Ten or more counts support this clonotype. V and J are TRBV28 and TRBJ2-3; 12 nucleotides agree with TRBD2. Germline assignment: CDR1 MDHEN and CDR2 SYDVKM. J gave up 0 bases and V 3 bases, and 7 bases lay outside the gene matches. This CDR3 region has 18 residues. CDR3 amino acids: CASSFLTSGGFSTDTQYF. The CDR3 bases are TGTGCCAGCAGTTTCTTGACTAGCGGGGGTTTTAGCACAGATACGCAGTATTTT.

Many counts were recorded for this clonotype. The gene calls are TRBV29-1 and TRBJ2-5; D is ambiguous. V lost 4 bases, J lost 4 bases, and 10 bases lay in between. Per the germline V gene, CDR1 is SQVTM and CDR2 is ANQGSEA. This CDR3 contains 12 residues. The CDR3 nucleotides read TGCAGCGTTGGAGAAGGAATAGAGACCCAGTACTTC. This sequence encodes CSVGEGIETQYF.

This clonotype was counted many times. This chain joins TRBV28 and TRBJ2-6; D is unresolved. V lost 5 bases, J lost 1 base, and 15 bases lay in between. The CDR3 covers 17 residues. Germline CDR1 MDHEN, CDR2 SYDVKM. The DNA for the CDR3 is TGTGCCAGCAGTCCGGACCTCCCCCCTTCTGGGGCCAACGTCCTGACTTTC. Its translation is CASSPDLPPSGANVLTF. The full variable domain, in which reference TRBV28 and TRBJ2-6 provide the parts outside the CDR3, is DVKVTQSSRYLVKRTGEKVFLECVQDMDHENMFWYRQDPGLGLRLIYFSYDVKMKEKGDIPEGYSVSREKKERFSLILESASTNQTSMYLCASSPDLPPSGANVLTFGAGSRLTVL.

This clonotype has at least ten counts. The V gene is TRBV12-3 or TRBV12-4, the J gene TRBJ2-6; D unresolved. The CDR3 consists of 15 residues. The V end was cut by 3 bases, the J end by 2 bases, with 8 bases between. The CDR3 sequence: CASSLHAPGANVLTF. The DNA of the CDR3 is TGTGCCAGCAGTTTGCACGCCCCTGGGGCCAACGTCCTGACTTTC.

This clonotype was counted many times. This chain links TRBV29-1 with TRBJ1-1; D possibly corresponds to TRBD1 (6 bases). The CDR3 loop spans 13 amino acids. Germline loops: CDR1 SQVTM, CDR2 ANQGSEA. The V end was cut by 7 bases, the J end by 1 base, with 13 bases between. The CDR3 loop reads CSGIRDTNTEAFF. The CDR3 nucleotides are TGCAGCGGCATCCGGGACACGAACACTGAAGCTTTCTTT.

Worth noting for this clonotype: A much larger clone sits a single nucleotide away, making a read error possible. This sequence joins TRBV7-2 and TRBJ2-1; unclear D gene. Germline-derived CDR1 and CDR2 are SGHTA and FQGNSA. This CDR3 has 15 residues. V was shortened by 5 bases and J by 0 bases, with 11 bases between the two germline ends. The CDR3 bases are TGTGCCAGCAGCCCTACTACAAGCTCCTACAATGAGCAGTTCTTC. It encodes CASSPTTSSYNEQFF.

In its sample, this clonotype was seen many times. The chain recombines TRBV27 with TRBJ2-5, with TRBD2 identical over 10 bases. The germline V gene has CDR1 MNHEY and CDR2 SMNVEV (reference sequence). The CDR3 runs to 15 residues. V lost 5 bases to trimming and J lost 1 base; unmatched junction nucleotides: 4. CDR3 nucleotide sequence: TGTGCCAGCAGTCAGCGGGGGGGCCTCCAAGAGACCCAGTACTTC. Residues: CASSQRGGLQETQYF.

This clonotype was counted between two and nine times. A read error may produce the germline difference seen at one junction end. The J gene is TRBJ2-3, the V gene TRBV11-2; 7 bases are shared with TRBD2. The V gene's germline CDR1 is SGHAT and CDR2 FQNNGV. The CDR3 consists of 18 residues. The CDR3 DNA reads TGTGCCAGCAGCTTAGATCTGAATCCTATAATGGGGGGAGGGCCATCCCCATTT. Translation: CASSLDLNPIMGGGPSPF.

This clonotype came up many times. The J gene is TRBJ1-2, the V gene TRBV29-1; 11 bases fit TRBD1. Trimming took 6 bases from V and 4 from J; bases not matched to a gene: 13. CDR3 size: 16 residues. Germline CDR1 SQVTM, CDR2 ANQGSEA. CDR3 region: CSVPFYGTGGSYGYTF. The CDR3 nucleotides read TGCAGCGTCCCTTTCTATGGGACAGGGGGTTCCTATGGCTACACCTTC.

This clonotype appeared many times. The chain carries TRBV2 and TRBJ2-7; D is possibly TRBD1 (5 bases). V was pared by 4 bases and J by 4 bases, with 11 bases between. Germline CDR1 and CDR2: SNHLY and FYNNEI. This CDR3 spans 13 amino acids. In DNA form, the CDR3 reads TGTGCCAGCAGTGGACAGTACCCTTACGAGCAGTACTTC. It encodes CASSGQYPYEQYF. The entire variable domain, with the rest obtained from reference TRBV2 and TRBJ2-7, is as follows: EPEVTQTPSHQVTQMGQEVILRCVPISNHLYFYWYRQILGQKVEFLVSFYNNEISEKSEIFDDQFSVERPDGSNFTLKIRSTKLEDSAMYFCASSGQYPYEQYFGPGTRLTVT.

This clonotype came up many times. V and J are TRBV28 and TRBJ2-1; D tentatively fits TRBD1 or TRBD2 (7 bases each). This CDR3 comprises 16 residues. Per the germline V gene, CDR1 is MDHEN and CDR2 is SYDVKM. With 5 bases removed from V and 4 bases from J, the gap between germline ends came to 18 bases. The DNA for the CDR3 is TGTGCCAGCAGTCCCCAGGGGGGGCTGGGGTACAATGAGCAGTTCTTC. The encoded protein is CASSPQGGLGYNEQFF.

Ten or more counts support this clonotype. The chain links TRBV29-1 to TRBJ2-5; D is perhaps TRBD1 or TRBD2 (5 bases each). CDR3 length: 11 amino acids. From germline, CDR1 is SQVTM and CDR2 ANQGSEA. CDR3 region: CSWGRGETQYF. The DNA of the CDR3 is TGCAGTTGGGGACGGGGAGAGACCCAGTACTTC.

Points on this clonotype: Possible read error: a much larger clone is one base away. The chain joins TRBV12-3 or TRBV12-4 to TRBJ2-7; D ambiguous. V lost 6 bases and J 2 bases, leaving 8 bases between the germline ends. The CDR3 is made up of 12 amino acids. The CDR3 loop reads CASSPAPYEQYF. The CDR3 nucleotides are TGTGCCAGCAGCCCGGCCCCCTACGAGCAGTACTTC.